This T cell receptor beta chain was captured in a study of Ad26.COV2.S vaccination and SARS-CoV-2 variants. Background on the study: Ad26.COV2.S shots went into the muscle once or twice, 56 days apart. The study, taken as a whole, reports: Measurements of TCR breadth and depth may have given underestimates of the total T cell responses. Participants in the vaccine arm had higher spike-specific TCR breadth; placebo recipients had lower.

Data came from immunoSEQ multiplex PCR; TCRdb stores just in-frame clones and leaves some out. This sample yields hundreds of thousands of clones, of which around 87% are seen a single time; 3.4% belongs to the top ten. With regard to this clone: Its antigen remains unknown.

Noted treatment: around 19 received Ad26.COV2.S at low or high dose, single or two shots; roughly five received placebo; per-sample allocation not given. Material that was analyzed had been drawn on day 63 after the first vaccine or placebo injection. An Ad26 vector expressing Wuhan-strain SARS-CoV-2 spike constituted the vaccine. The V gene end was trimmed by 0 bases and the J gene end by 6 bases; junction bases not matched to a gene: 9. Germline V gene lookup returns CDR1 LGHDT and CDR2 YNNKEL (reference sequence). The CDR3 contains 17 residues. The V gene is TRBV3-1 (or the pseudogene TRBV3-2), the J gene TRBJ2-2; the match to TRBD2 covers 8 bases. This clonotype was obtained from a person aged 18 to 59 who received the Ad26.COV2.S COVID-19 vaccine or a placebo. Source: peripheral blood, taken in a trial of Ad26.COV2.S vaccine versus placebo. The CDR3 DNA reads TGTGCCAGCAGCCAAGATCTCCCCGGGGGGGCTTCCGGGGAGCTGTTTTTT. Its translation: CASSQDLPGGASGELFF.